This entry describes one T cell receptor (beta chain). Its antigen remains undetermined. The junction differs from germline at one of its ends, possibly a read error. The immunoSEQ hsTCRB v3.0 assay was used at survey level resolution to sequence the TRB variable region. A depth of roughly 35,000-55,000 T-cell genomes per sample was targeted for TRB sequencing. Pooled TRB libraries were sequenced on an Illumina MiSeq with a v3 150-cycle kit. The study's own analysis went as follows. Repertoire analysis was run in R within a reproducible Nextflow workflow that covered QC, data transformation and analysis. LymphoSeq2, an R package for exploring AIRR-Seq data, was used to implement the custom analyses. Several samples that produced fewer than 5000 total TRB sequences were removed, so about 200 HIV repertoires were analyzed. Among the 180 to 200 retained HIV repertoires, 59 were collected before ART initiation and 120 to 140 after ART initiation. Repertoires were downsampled to 5000 TRB nucleotide sequences, with summary statistics averaged over 100 downsampling iterations. Only TRB sequences with CDR3 regions of at least seven amino acids were retained for analysis. Two measures captured diversity: a Shannon entropy-derived clonality score and the Gini coefficient. In the repertoire networks, any two of the top 5000 CDR3 amino acid sequences were linked whenever the two sequences differed by an edit distance of one. For TRB CDR3 amino acid sequences, GLIPH2 was used to predict antigen specificity groups and MHC restriction. To flag known associations with CMV, EBV, HIV or tissue antigens, CDR3 amino acid sequences were compared against VDJdb and McPAS-TCR. Pre-ART, post-ART and control groups were compared with Wilcoxon signed-rank tests and Holm-Bonferroni correction. TCRdb limited this immuneACCESS table to in-frame rearrangements with V and J called. A share of clones is missing; checked studies link under half to unresolved V genes, and the rest is unexplained. V and J calls and clone size are given by that table; D and trimming were obtained from the DNA. The sample data list more than 15,000 clones, and less than 85% of these were observed just once. The top ten constitute about 15% of the sample.

The sample belongs to a study of long-term antiretroviral therapy in people with HIV (dated by TCRdb to between 2021 and 2024). Study-wide context: The earliest samples were collected about a decade before the 2015 WHO recommendation for immediate ART, when ART was typically delayed until CD4 counts fell. No cross-contamination during QIAcube processing was seen in test extractions of a monoclonal T-cell line run alongside around 30 polyclonal samples. A retrospective serial study tested whether changes in peripheral blood TRB repertoire composition and diversity were associated with ART initiation and durable HIV suppression. About 40% of the roughly 30 participants with HIV were female. A total of roughly 200 cryopreserved PBMC samples were contributed to the cohort by 30 adults with confirmed HIV infection, with samples collected serially over a mean of 6 years (range 1-12).

To be included, a participant needed at least one PBMC sample from before ART initiation plus at least two post-ART samples. All participants with HIV were treated in the United States of America. Before DNA extraction, cryopreserved samples of about 0.95-11 million PBMC were thawed and then washed. At the time of the earliest PBMC sample, participants with HIV were aged between about 20 and 54 years. Each participant contributed PBMC samples from 1-4 timepoints before ART initiation and 2-8 timepoints after ART initiation, with a median of 7 samples. For every participant, serial HIV viral load, CD4+ T-cell count, ART history and demographic data were obtained. A Qiagen kit on a QIAcube was used to extract genomic DNA from unsorted PBMC, with samples processed in batches of 12. The study at large found these results: Expanded TRB clones identified before ART initiation dominated the repertoire at all time points, although this dominance fluctuated and declined in many PLHIV after ART. Limited PBMC availability meant only the TCR beta chain was sequenced, without alpha chain pairing. Starting ART was linked to a significant rise in TRB diversity, yet even after long-term ART the diversity remained significantly lower than in transplant donor controls. Because cell numbers in pre-ART samples were limited, unsorted PBMC were profiled instead of sorted CD4+ and CD8+ T cells. Inferences about post-ART repertoire changes are limited because no data were available on ART adherence, viral resistance or therapy changes. The samples span the years 2004 to 2017, and the ART regimens used may be less effective than current regimens. CDR3 length ranges in HIV repertoires were narrower than in controls, and network structure suggested an antigen-experienced repertoire with only a slight naive shift after ART.

The germline V gene specifies SGHRS as CDR1 and YFSETQ as CDR2. The CDR3 has 15 amino acids, counting the end cysteine and phenylalanine. Here the CDR3 DNA is all that survives: 45 bases in frame from base 1. The source is a woman between 25 and 40 years old with HIV. Material: unsorted PBMCs, obtained 2.9 years after starting antiretroviral therapy. This receptor chain uses TRBV5-1 and TRBJ2-1, with TRBD1 tentatively as D gene (7 bases match). The DNA sequence is given as TGTGCCAGCAGCTTAAGTGCAGGGGGGTACAATGAGCAGTTCTTC. It encodes CASSLSAGGYNEQFF.